This entry describes one T cell receptor (beta chain). The sample originates from a study of blood T cell repertoires in COVID-19. Overall study: PBMCs, B-cell-depleted T cells, or T cells were the source of the cDNA or gDNA that made up the material.

In the original workflow: The authors estimated nucleated cell counts from reference gene primer amplification. Produced via immunoSEQ multiplex PCR; TCRdb's table is partial and in-frame only. V and J calls and clone size come straight from that table; D and trimming were deduced from the DNA. The table lists around 150,000 clones, under 85% of them singletons. CDR3 size: 15 residues. V was pared by 1 base and J by 4 bases, with 4 bases of the junction left unmatched. CDR1 SGDLS and CDR2 YYNGEE come from the germline V gene. V is TRBV9 and J is TRBJ1-3; 8 bases agree with TRBD1. The sequencing input was peripheral blood. This clonotype originated in a man in his sixties or seventies with acute or convalescent COVID-19. The CDR3 bases are TGTGCCAGCAGCGTAACGGACAGGGTGGGAAACACCATATATTTT. Translated: CASSVTDRVGNTIYF. Using reference TRBV9 and TRBJ1-3 for the parts outside the CDR3, the full variable domain is DSGVTQTPKHLITATGQRVTLRCSPRSGDLSVYWYQQSLDQGLQFLIQYYNGEERAKGNILERFSAQQFPDLHSELNLSSLELGDSALYFCASSVTDRVGNTIYFGEGSWLTVV.